This TCR beta chain was identified during a study of T cells in Graves' hyperthyroidism and ophthalmopathy. Broader study findings: Progression to ophthalmopathy was predicted a median of roughly 6.8 months early.

The germline V and J ends were trimmed by 3 bases and 0 bases, with 5 bases remaining between them. Looked up from germline, CDR1 is LNHNV and CDR2 is YYDKDF (reference sequence). The length of the CDR3 is 13 residues. Amplified TCR beta CDR3 regions came from RNA transcripts. The primer set for the first-round RT-PCR of the TCR CDR3 was HTBI. Using its own MiXCR run on the multiplex PCR reads, TCRdb lists one record per CDR3 protein. The sample has about 640,000 distinct CDR3 sequences; approximately 14% are singletons. This clonotype was recorded many times. Its antigen is still unknown. The PBMCs were taken from 10 ml of fresh peripheral blood.

The sequence was collected from a woman aged 45-60 years with Graves' ophthalmopathy. The sample comprised blood. V usage is TRBV15 and J usage is TRBJ1-1, with D possibly matching TRBD1 (5 bases). The CDR3, as DNA: TGTGCCACCAGCAGGACAGTGAACACTGAAGCTTTCTTT. Translating gives CATSRTVNTEAFF.